This T cell receptor (beta chain) was observed in a study of blood T cells in healthy people across ages. A remark on this clonotype: What it binds is unknown.

The second PCR ran 7 to 11 cycles with a sample-barcoded 5' primer and J-beta primers. Each cDNA molecule carried a tag from a template-switch adaptor that contained 12 random nucleotides. MiXCR was run by TCRdb on the 5' RACE reads, yielding one entry per CDR3 protein. The sample records hundreds of thousands of distinct CDR3 sequences, roughly 21% being singletons. Study observations and caveats: More naive CD4+ cells and higher diversity were found in long-lived than in aged donors.

Researchers collected around 10 milliliters of peripheral blood from every single donor. CDR1 is MNHEY and CDR2 is SMNVEV in the germline V gene (reference sequence). V was trimmed by 3 bases and J by 6 bases, leaving 11 bases between them. The CDR3 sequence is 13 residues long. The source is a man aged 65 to 79 in good health. The chain uses TRBV27 and TRBJ1-1; maybe TRBD1 (5 bases). The sequenced material came from blood. The CDR3 sequence is CASSFGTASEAFF. The CDR3 DNA is TGTGCCAGCAGTTTCGGGACGGCCTCTGAAGCTTTCTTT.